This TCR beta chain is from a study of T cells in localized non-small cell lung cancer. Clones were sequenced by immunoSEQ multiplex PCR, and TCRdb holds only the in-frame ones, with some missing. Of tens of thousands of clones listed, 70% to 90% were seen once; the top ten hold around an eighth. Germline values: CDR1 SGHNT, CDR2 YENEEA. CDR3 size: 12 residues. With 1 base removed from V and 2 bases from J, the gap between germline ends came to 3 bases. This material consisted of peripheral blood, taken before any cancer treatment. The chain combines TRBV11-3 with TRBJ2-7; D remains ambiguous. The receptor comes from an older female donor with stage I lung adenocarcinoma. The CDR3 coding sequence is TGTGCCAGCAGCTTAGTTCCCTACGAGCAGTACTTC. It encodes CASSLVPYEQYF.